The present entry profiles one TCR beta chain with its context. Its antigen remains unidentified. The input lacks base qualities; no much larger clone sits a single base away. The CDR3 sequence holds 15 residues, the cysteine and phenylalanine included. The DNA shown is the 45-base CDR3, in frame from base 1. From the germline V gene, CDR1 is SGHTA and CDR2 is FQGNSA. The junction shows trimming of 5 bases on V and 5 bases on J, plus 18 bases between the germline ends. The CDR3 regions of human TCRbeta chains were subjected to immunosequencing. In the source study's methods: TCRs in the repertoires were compared against a reference library of SARS-CoV-2-specific TCRs that had been generated with the MIRA antigen-specificity platform. Breadth meant the fraction of unique TCRs that were SARS-CoV-2-associated, whereas depth meant the fraction of total T cells that were SARS-CoV-2-associated. Using the MIRA data, every spike-specific TCR was mapped to the spike region that the TCR reacted to and assigned to either a CD4 or a CD8 class. Log10-transformed breadth and depth values were compared by one-way ANOVA with Sidak's multiple comparisons tests. TCRdb limited this immuneACCESS table to in-frame rearrangements with V and J called. A share of clones is missing; checked studies link under half to unresolved V genes, and the rest is unexplained. The V and J calls and clone size are taken from that table; D and trimming were inferred from the DNA. This sample is represented by fewer than 120,000 clones; approximately 90% of them were singletons. The ten largest clones capture over 12% of the sample.

This sample is part of a study of T cell responses to AZD1222 COVID-19 vaccine (dated by TCRdb to the early 2020s). At the level of the whole study: TCR sequencing covered roughly 230 trial participants: 200 to 210 given two doses of AZD1222 and approximately 25 given two doses of MenACWY control vaccine. Trial participants were enrolled by age into 18-55, 56-69 and 70-plus year subgroups, with roughly 160, 29 and 62 TCR-sequenced participants respectively. Findings and caveats that apply to the study as a whole: Because no day 14 peak-response samples were available, repertoires were characterized only after the peak T cell response. In the small 56-69-year group, the increase in depth fell short of significance, most likely because of low power. Reportedly, almost half of the unique spike-specific TCRs recognized epitopes lying outside the regions that are mutated in the B.1.351 and B.1.1.7 variants. A significant rise in spike-specific TCR breadth and depth was observed after two AZD1222 doses relative to day 0 and relative to MenACWY recipients. Conclusions about previously exposed vaccinees are limited because only six or seven AZD1222 recipients were SARS-CoV-2 seropositive at baseline. CD4 TCRs associated with the vaccine covered the entire spike protein, and the dominant responses were in regions 160-218 and 743-854. Participants were mostly white British and included more females than males, and it was suggested by the authors that clonal diversity may have been underestimated.

In light of the paper, this sample's time point label describes: about 28 days (+/-7) after the second vaccine dose. Because spike-specific TCR depth and breadth did not differ between the two schedules, AZD1222 recipients who got a second dose at roughly 4 weeks were pooled with those who got a second dose at roughly 12 weeks. The vaccinee samples were drawn from two UK trials, COV001 and COV002, one of which was a single-blind randomized controlled phase 2/3 trial testing AZD1222 (ChAdOx1 nCoV-19) in healthy adults. For TCRbeta chain sequencing, PBMC samples were collected from trial participants at day 0 and at day 28 after the second dose.

The chain is assembled from TRBV7-2 and TRBJ1-2; matching of 6 bases hints at TRBD1 as the D gene. This receptor was taken from an adult who received the AZD1222 COVID-19 vaccine. The specimen was peripheral blood, collected 28 days after the second AZD1222 dose. In nucleotides, the sequence is TGTGCCAGCAGCCCGAGCGGGGGGCGAGGGTATGGCTACACCTTC. The translation is CASSPSGGRGYGYTF. The CDR3, completed at both ends by the reference TRBV7-2 and TRBJ1-2 genes, gives the full variable domain GAGVSQSPSNKVTEKGKDVELRCDPISGHTALYWYRQSLGQGLEFLIYFQGNSAPDKSGLPSDRFSAERTGGSVSTLTIQRTQQEDSAVYLCASSPSGGRGYGYTFGSGTRLTVV.